This entry lists 29 T cell receptor beta chains sequenced from one sample in a study of beta chain features in type 1 diabetes. Study-wide findings and caveats: Shortening that was moderate but significant affected the TCRB CDR3s of Type 1 diabetes patients in all four CD4+ subsets.

For these receptors, no antigen is known. Reverse transcription of all isolated RNA meant that expressed TCRB transcripts were sequenced. Libraries were prepared by immunoSEQ multiplex PCR; TCRdb keeps only in-frame clonotypes and omits some of them. The data hold about 660,000 clones, with around 15% observed a single time. Source material: naive CD4+ T cells from blood. Every receptor here comes from a man between 18 and 35 years old with type 1 diabetes.

This clone was seen more than once but under ten times. The V and J genes are TRBV5-1 and TRBJ2-1; no firm D call. Germline CDR1 reads SGHRS; CDR2 reads YFSETQ. CDR3 length: 17 amino acids. The germline V and J ends were trimmed by 6 bases and 0 bases, with 19 bases remaining between them. This chain's CDR3 is CASILGNRPHSYNEQFF. The DNA for the CDR3 is TGCGCCAGCATCCTAGGAAATAGGCCACACTCCTACAATGAGCAGTTCTTC. The full variable domain, in which reference TRBV5-1 and TRBJ2-1 provide the parts outside the CDR3, is KAGVTQTPRYLIKTRGQQVTLSCSPISGHRSVSWYQQTPGQGLQFLFEYFSETQRNKGNFPGRFSGRQFSNSRSEMNVSTLELGDSALYLCASILGNRPHSYNEQFFGPGTRLTVL.

This clone was counted only a few times. This sample includes further DNA sequences coding for the same CDR3. The rearrangement uses TRBV30 and TRBJ1-4; D is undetermined. V was shortened by 2 bases and J by 8 bases, with 9 bases between the two germline ends. CDR1 is GTSNPN and CDR2 is SVGIG in the germline V gene (reference sequence). The CDR3 totals 12 residues. The CDR3 DNA sequence: TGTGCCTGGAGTAGAGGAGGAGAAAAACTGTTTTTT. Protein sequence: CAWSRGGEKLFF. Based on the CDR3 plus reference TRBV30 and TRBJ1-4, the full variable domain is SQTIHQWPATLVQPVGSPLSLECTVEGTSNPNLYWYRQAAGRGLQLLFYSVGIGQISSEVPQNLSASRPQDRQFILSSKKLLLSDSGFYLCAWSRGGEKLFFGSGTQLSVL.

This clone has a handful of counts. The chain carries TRBV19 and TRBJ2-1; D possibly corresponds to TRBD2 (5 bases). The ends were cut back, 10 bases at V and 4 bases at J, with 11 bases in the middle. This CDR3 region has 12 residues. CDR1 and CDR2 (germline): LNHDA, SQIVND (reference sequence). CDR3 DNA sequence: TGTGCCACCTCAAAGCGGTACAATGAGCAGTTCTTC. Amino acid sequence: CATSKRYNEQFF.

This clone is a singleton in its sample. The gene calls are TRBV11-2 and TRBJ2-7, with D possibly TRBD2 on 5 matching bases. This CDR3 has 13 residues. Germline-derived CDR1 and CDR2 are SGHAT and FQNNGV. V was pared by 1 base and J by 4 bases, with 8 bases between. CDR3 bases: TGTGCCAGCAGCTTAGGACTACTTTACGAGCAGTACTTC. Its translation is CASSLGLLYEQYF. Using reference TRBV11-2 and TRBJ2-7 for the parts outside the CDR3, the full variable domain is EAGVAQSPRYKIIEKRQSVAFWCNPISGHATLYWYQQILGQGPKLLIQFQNNGVVDDSQLPKDRFSAERLKGVDSTLKIQPAKLEDSAVYLCASSLGLLYEQYFGPGTRLTVT.

In DNA, the CDR3 is TGTGCCAGCAGTATAAATTTAGGGGAGACCCAGTACTTC. It yields the protein CASSINLGETQYF. The chain carries TRBV6-1 and TRBJ2-5; no definite D call. V lost 5 bases, J lost 5 bases, and 12 bases lay in between. Germline V gene sequence: CDR1 MNHNS, CDR2 SASEGT. This CDR3 is 13 amino acids long.

The gene calls are TRBV29-1 and TRBJ1-5; D unclear. CDR1 and CDR2 (germline): SQVTM, ANQGSEA. Trimming left V 4 bases short and J 1 base short, with 5 bases between. The CDR3 extends over 12 amino acids. The CDR3 nucleotides read TGCAGCGTTGGGAGGAGCAATCAGCCCCAGCATTTT. Translating gives CSVGRSNQPQHF.

The V gene is TRBV2, the J gene TRBJ1-2; TRBD1 might be the D (6 bases). Germline V gives CDR1 SNHLY, CDR2 FYNNEI. The CDR3 is made up of 13 amino acids. Trimming stripped 6 bases from V and 2 bases from J, with 10 bases between. The CDR3 is CASRQGSNYGYTF. The CDR3 DNA reads as TGTGCCAGCAGACAGGGTTCCAACTATGGCTACACCTTC.

V gene TRBV5-6 combines with J gene TRBJ1-6, with D unresolved. Germline V gene data show CDR1 as SGHDT and CDR2 as YYEEEE. This CDR3 is built from 15 residues. V was cut by 0 bases and J by 6 bases, with 10 bases left in between. CDR3 sequence reads: CASSLEFAANSPLHF. In nucleotides, the CDR3 is TGTGCCAGCAGCTTGGAATTTGCAGCTAATTCACCCCTCCACTTT.

The chain combines TRBV30 with TRBJ1-5, with a weak D call TRBD1 (5 bases). V was trimmed by 6 bases and J by 4 bases, leaving 13 bases between them. Germline CDR1 GTSNPN, CDR2 SVGIG (reference sequence). The CDR3 extends over 13 amino acids. The CDR3 DNA follows: TGTGCCTGTGGTACAGGTGAAAATCAGCCCCAGCATTTT. It is translated as CACGTGENQPQHF.

The chain has TRBV11-3 and TRBJ2-1; D is unresolved. V was cut by 8 bases and J by 3 bases, with 5 bases left in between. The CDR3 spans 11 residues. Per germline, CDR1 SGHNT and CDR2 YENEEA. Here the CDR3 DNA reads TGTGCCAGCGGGGTCTACAATGAGCAGTTCTTC. Translation: CASGVYNEQFF.

The V and J genes are TRBV7-2 and TRBJ1-2; TRBD1 agrees at 7 bases. The CDR3 is 15 amino acids. Germline values: CDR1 SGHTA, CDR2 FQGNSA. Trimming took 4 bases from V and 6 from J; bases not matched to a gene: 11. DNA of the CDR3: TGTGCCAGCAGCTCACACCAGAAGGGGGCGAATGGCTACACCTTC. Its protein product is CASSSHQKGANGYTF.

V is TRBV18 and J is TRBJ1-1, with D perhaps matching TRBD1 (5 bases). The V end lost 4 bases, the J end lost 1 base, and 13 bases lay between the germline ends. The CDR3 runs to 15 residues. CDR1 KGHSH and CDR2 LQKENI come from the germline V gene. The CDR3 region is CASSRSQGENTEAFF. CDR3 DNA sequence: TGTGCCAGCTCACGATCTCAGGGTGAGAACACTGAAGCTTTCTTT.

This clone was observed a handful of times. V is TRBV28 and J is TRBJ2-7; possibly TRBD1 or TRBD2 for D (6 bases each). CDR1 and CDR2 (germline): MDHEN, SYDVKM. The CDR3 runs 16 residues. Trimming removed 2 bases from V and 2 bases from J, with 16 bases in between. The CDR3 spells CASSLAPGAITYEQYF. The DNA for the CDR3 is TGTGCCAGCAGTTTAGCTCCGGGGGCGATCACCTACGAGCAGTACTTC.

This clone was observed a handful of times. The chain uses TRBV9 and TRBJ1-5; TRBD1 aligns across 8 bases. CDR3 length equals 14 residues. V shed 3 bases and J 5 bases; nucleotides not matched to a gene: 4. The germline gives CDR1 SGDLS, CDR2 YYNGEE. For the CDR3, the DNA is TGTGCCAGCAGCGAGGACAGGGACTATCAGCCCCAGCATTTT. Its protein is CASSEDRDYQPQHF.

This clone came up a few times. The V gene is TRBV30, the J gene TRBJ2-3; TRBD2 is a possible D gene (5 bases). The CDR3 contains 14 residues. CDR1 is GTSNPN and CDR2 is SVGIG in the germline V gene (reference sequence). Trimming removed 4 bases from V and 0 bases from J, with 11 bases in between. The CDR3 region has the DNA TGTGCCTGGAACCCTAGCTATAGCACAGATACGCAGTATTTT. Its translation: CAWNPSYSTDTQYF.

The chain joins TRBV6-5 to TRBJ2-3; 7 positions agree with TRBD2. This CDR3 region has 15 residues. With 0 bases clipped from V and 6 bases from J, the junction kept 6 bases outside the gene matches. The germline V gene has CDR1 MNHEY and CDR2 SVGAGI. CDR3 residues: CASSYSSGARDTQYF. The CDR3 coding sequence is TGTGCCAGCAGTTACTCAAGCGGGGCCAGGGATACGCAGTATTTT.

The chain carries TRBV28 and TRBJ2-1, with a tentative D call TRBD1 (5 bases). The germline V and J ends were trimmed by 5 bases and 2 bases, with 13 bases remaining between them. This CDR3 has 15 amino acids. The germline V gene encodes CDR1 MDHEN and CDR2 SYDVKM. CDR3 sequence: CASSLNTGTYNEQFF. The CDR3 DNA is TGTGCCAGCAGTCTGAACACAGGAACCTACAATGAGCAGTTCTTC.

The table lists this clone with a few counts. Other DNA sequences from this sample encode an identical CDR3 as well. V usage is TRBV27 and J usage is TRBJ1-1, with D possibly matching TRBD1 (5 bases). V dropped 2 bases and J dropped 4 bases, with 8 bases sitting between them. Germline V gene lookup returns CDR1 MNHEY and CDR2 SMNVEV (reference sequence). The CDR3 is made up of 13 amino acids. CDR3 amino acids: CASSLTGLTEAFF. The CDR3 nucleotides are TGTGCCAGCAGTTTAACAGGACTCACTGAAGCTTTCTTT.

This rearrangement joins TRBV27 to TRBJ2-7; no clear D gene. Per the germline V gene, CDR1 is MNHEY and CDR2 is SMNVEV (reference sequence). Trimming left V 5 bases short and J 2 bases short, with 13 bases between. CDR3 length: 14 amino acids. The CDR3 DNA sequence: TGTGCCAGCAGTATAAACCTCGCTGCCTACGAGCAGTACTTC. This encodes CASSINLAAYEQYF.

The rearrangement joins TRBV29-1 to TRBJ2-7; D may be TRBD1 (6 bases). The CDR3 is 12 residues long. Trimming cost V 7 bases and J 2 bases, with 12 bases left between them. CDR1 is SQVTM, CDR2 ANQGSEA, per germline. CDR3 loop: CSGGTSPYEQYF. The CDR3 nucleotides read TGCAGCGGTGGGACATCTCCCTACGAGCAGTACTTC.

V is TRBV25-1 and J is TRBJ2-2; no clear D. Germline assignment: CDR1 MGHDK and CDR2 SYGVNS. Trimming removed 7 bases from V and 3 bases from J, with 12 bases in between. The CDR3 consists of 14 residues. The CDR3 here is CASTSQGYTGELFF. CDR3 coding DNA: TGTGCCAGCACCTCACAAGGGTACACCGGGGAGCTGTTTTTT.

The genes are TRBV28 and TRBJ2-5, with 7 bases aligning to TRBD2. Germline V lookup: CDR1 MDHEN, CDR2 SYDVKM. V lost 4 bases and J lost 3; bases outside the gene matches: 8. This CDR3 is 15 amino acids long. CDR3 loop: CASSSAAGVKETQYF. The CDR3 DNA is TGTGCCAGCAGTTCGGCCGCGGGGGTAAAAGAGACCCAGTACTTC.

This clone has more than one count but fewer than ten. The V call is TRBV19, the J call TRBJ2-7, with D possibly TRBD2 on 6 matching bases. The CDR3 is 14 residues long. V was trimmed by 5 bases and J by 3 bases, leaving 14 bases between them. The V gene's germline CDR1 is LNHDA and CDR2 SQIVND (reference sequence). In DNA form, the CDR3 reads TGTGCCAGTAGTCGGGGCGGGGAATACTACGAGCAGTACTTC. Its translation is CASSRGGEYYEQYF.

This clone occurred a few times. Additional DNA sequences in this sample encode the identical CDR3. V usage is TRBV18 and J usage is TRBJ2-1; possibly TRBD1 or TRBD2 for D (5 bases each). The length of the CDR3 is 13 residues. Germline V gene sequence: CDR1 KGHSH, CDR2 LQKENI. V lost 3 bases and J 10 bases, leaving 13 bases between the germline ends. This chain's CDR3 is CASSPGVQGEQFF. The CDR3 DNA is TGTGCCAGCTCACCCGGGGTCCAGGGCGAGCAGTTCTTC.

This clone was detected a few times. The chain has TRBV14 and TRBJ2-7; D is tentatively TRBD1 or TRBD2 (5 bases each). There are 16 residues in the CDR3. V was shortened by 2 bases and J by 6 bases, with 20 bases between the two germline ends. The germline CDR1 and CDR2 sequences are SGHDN and FVKESK. The CDR3 DNA is TGTGCCAGCAGCCAATTTGGGGTCGGGGCTACGCCCGAGCAGTACTTC. Protein: CASSQFGVGATPEQYF.

The chain combines TRBV2 with TRBJ2-3, with 8 bases matching TRBD1. Losses at the gene ends were 6 bases for V and 0 bases for J; bases not matched to a gene: 5. The CDR3 has 15 amino acids. Germline V gene lookup returns CDR1 SNHLY and CDR2 FYNNEI. The CDR3 loop reads CASSRDRRSTDTQYF. CDR3 sequence (DNA): TGTGCCAGCAGCAGGGACAGGAGAAGCACAGATACGCAGTATTTT.

The V and J genes are TRBV28 and TRBJ2-4; the D gene could be TRBD1 or TRBD2 (6 bases each). Trimming took off 5 bases at V and 7 bases at J, with 15 bases between the two ends. The CDR3 length is 14 residues. Germline-derived CDR1 and CDR2 are MDHEN and SYDVKM. CDR3 coding DNA: TGTGCCAGCAGTCTACTAGCCGGGGGCAACATTCAGTACTTC. This codes for CASSLLAGGNIQYF. The entire variable domain, with the rest obtained from reference TRBV28 and TRBJ2-4, is as follows: DVKVTQSSRYLVKRTGEKVFLECVQDMDHENMFWYRQDPGLGLRLIYFSYDVKMKEKGDIPEGYSVSREKKERFSLILESASTNQTSMYLCASSLLAGGNIQYFGAGTRLSVL.

The chain combines TRBV25-1 with TRBJ2-1; D unresolved. In germline, CDR1 is MGHDK, CDR2 SYGVNS. The length of the CDR3 is 16 residues. The germline V and J ends were trimmed by 3 bases and 2 bases, with 14 bases remaining between them. Written as DNA, the CDR3 is TGTGCCAGCAGTGATCAACAGCTCCAGCCCTACAATGAGCAGTTCTTC. Residues: CASSDQQLQPYNEQFF.

The chain carries TRBV7-2 and TRBJ1-4, with D hard to call. V shed 1 base and J shed 4 bases, with 10 bases lying between them. Germline V gene sequence: CDR1 SGHTA, CDR2 FQGNSA. The CDR3 runs 15 residues. The CDR3 bases are TGTGCCAGCAGCTTAGGACTCAGCAATAATGAAAAACTGTTTTTT. Its protein is CASSLGLSNNEKLFF.